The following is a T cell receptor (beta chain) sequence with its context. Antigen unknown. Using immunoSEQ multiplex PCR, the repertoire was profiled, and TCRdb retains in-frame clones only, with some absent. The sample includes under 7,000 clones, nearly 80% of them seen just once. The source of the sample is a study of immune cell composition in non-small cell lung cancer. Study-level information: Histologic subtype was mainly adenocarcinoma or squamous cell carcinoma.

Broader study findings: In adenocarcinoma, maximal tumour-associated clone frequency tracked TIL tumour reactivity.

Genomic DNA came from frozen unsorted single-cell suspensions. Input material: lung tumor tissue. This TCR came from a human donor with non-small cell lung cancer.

CDR3 coding DNA: TGTGCCAGCAGCCTCCTGGGACAGGGGCACTATGGCTACACCTTC. Translation: CASSLLGQGHYGYTF. This chain connects TRBV5-5 to TRBJ1-2; 10 nucleotides align to TRBD1. V was pared by 4 bases and J by 3 bases, with 6 bases of the junction left unmatched. The CDR3 length is 15 residues. Germline V gives CDR1 SGHKS, CDR2 YYEKEE (reference sequence).